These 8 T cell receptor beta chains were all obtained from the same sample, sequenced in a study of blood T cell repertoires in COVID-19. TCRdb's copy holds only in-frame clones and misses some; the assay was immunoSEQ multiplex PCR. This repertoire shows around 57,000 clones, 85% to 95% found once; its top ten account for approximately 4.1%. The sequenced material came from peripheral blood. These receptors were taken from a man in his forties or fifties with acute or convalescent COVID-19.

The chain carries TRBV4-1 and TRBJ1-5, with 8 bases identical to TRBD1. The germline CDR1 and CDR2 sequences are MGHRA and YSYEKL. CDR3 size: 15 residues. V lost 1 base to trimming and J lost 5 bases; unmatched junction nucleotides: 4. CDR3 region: CASSQADRDDQPQHF. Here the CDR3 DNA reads TGCGCCAGCAGCCAAGCGGACAGGGATGATCAGCCCCAGCATTTT.

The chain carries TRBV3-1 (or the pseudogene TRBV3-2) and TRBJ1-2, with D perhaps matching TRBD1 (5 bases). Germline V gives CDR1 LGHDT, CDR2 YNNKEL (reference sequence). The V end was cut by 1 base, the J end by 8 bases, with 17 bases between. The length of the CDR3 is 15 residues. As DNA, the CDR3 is TGTGCCAGCAGCCAAGGATTCGGGACTTCACGGGGCTACACCTTC. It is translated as CASSQGFGTSRGYTF.

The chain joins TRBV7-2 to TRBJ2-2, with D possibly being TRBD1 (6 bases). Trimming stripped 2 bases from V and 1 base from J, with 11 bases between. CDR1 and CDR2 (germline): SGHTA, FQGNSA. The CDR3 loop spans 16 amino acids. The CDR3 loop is CASSLSRGGNTGELFF. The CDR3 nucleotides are TGTGCCAGCAGCTTAAGCAGGGGTGGGAACACCGGGGAGCTGTTTTTT.

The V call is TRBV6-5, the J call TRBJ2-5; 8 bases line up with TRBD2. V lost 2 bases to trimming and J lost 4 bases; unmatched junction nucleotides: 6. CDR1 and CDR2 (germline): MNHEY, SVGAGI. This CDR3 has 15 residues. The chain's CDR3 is CASSYGFSGIETQYF. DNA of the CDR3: TGTGCCAGCAGTTACGGGTTTAGCGGGATAGAGACCCAGTACTTC.

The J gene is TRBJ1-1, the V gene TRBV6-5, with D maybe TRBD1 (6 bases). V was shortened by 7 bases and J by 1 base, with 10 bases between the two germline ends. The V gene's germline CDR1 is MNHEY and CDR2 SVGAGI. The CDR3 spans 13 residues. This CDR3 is CASTRTANTEAFF. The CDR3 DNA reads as TGTGCCAGCACCAGGACAGCGAACACTGAAGCTTTCTTT.

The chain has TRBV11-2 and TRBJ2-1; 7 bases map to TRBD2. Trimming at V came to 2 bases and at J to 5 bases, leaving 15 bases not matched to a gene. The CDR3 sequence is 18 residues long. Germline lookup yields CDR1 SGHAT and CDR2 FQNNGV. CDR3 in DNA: TGTGCCAGCAGCTTAAGAAGGAGGGCGGGAGTCGCCAACAATGAGCAGTTCTTC. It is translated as CASSLRRRAGVANNEQFF.

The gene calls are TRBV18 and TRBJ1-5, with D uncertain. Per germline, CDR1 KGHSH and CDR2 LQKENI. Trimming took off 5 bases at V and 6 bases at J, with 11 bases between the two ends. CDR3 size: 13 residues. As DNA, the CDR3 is TGTGCCAGCTCAGATCAGACGGGTCAGCCCCAGCATTTT. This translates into CASSDQTGQPQHF.

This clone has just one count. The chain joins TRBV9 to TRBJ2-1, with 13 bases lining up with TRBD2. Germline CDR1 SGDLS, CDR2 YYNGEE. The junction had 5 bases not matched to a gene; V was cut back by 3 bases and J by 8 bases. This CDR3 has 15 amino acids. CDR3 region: CASSGPGLAGDEQFF. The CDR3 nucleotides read TGTGCCAGCAGCGGCCCCGGACTAGCGGGGGATGAGCAGTTCTTC.